This TCR beta chain originates from a study of T cell responses to AZD1222 COVID-19 vaccine. Some clones are missing from TCRdb's copy, which holds only in-frame ones; the method was immunoSEQ multiplex PCR. The sample carries more than 100,000 clones, about 90% recorded once. Study-level results: Nearly half of spike-specific TCRs reportedly target unmutated variant regions. The donor group comprised mostly white British people and more females; the analysis possibly underestimated clonal diversity.

A note on this clone: Its antigen is not identified.

The CDR3 contains 17 residues. V was trimmed by 3 bases and J by 0 bases, leaving 14 bases between them. Germline values: CDR1 WNHNN, CDR2 SYGVQD (reference sequence). The sample in question was peripheral blood, obtained on day 0 of AZD1222 vaccination. V and J are TRBV10-1 and TRBJ2-2; tentatively, D is TRBD1 (5 bases). This receptor was taken from an adult in good health. CDR3 protein: CASSDKTVVSNTGELFF. The CDR3 DNA sequence: TGCGCCAGCAGTGATAAGACAGTGGTTTCGAACACCGGGGAGCTGTTTTTT.